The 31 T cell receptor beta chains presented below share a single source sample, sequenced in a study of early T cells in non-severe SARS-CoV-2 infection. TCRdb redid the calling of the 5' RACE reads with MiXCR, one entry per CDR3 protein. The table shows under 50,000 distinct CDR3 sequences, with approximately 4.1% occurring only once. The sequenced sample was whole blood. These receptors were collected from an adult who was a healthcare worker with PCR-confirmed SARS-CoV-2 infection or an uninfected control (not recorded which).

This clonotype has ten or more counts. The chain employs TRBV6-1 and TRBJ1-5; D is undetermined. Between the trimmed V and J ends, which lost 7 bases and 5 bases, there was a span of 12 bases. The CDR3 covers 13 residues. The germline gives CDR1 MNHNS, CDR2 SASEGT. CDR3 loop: CASKTAPDQPQHF. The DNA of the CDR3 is TGTGCCAGCAAGACTGCTCCGGATCAGCCCCAGCATTTT.

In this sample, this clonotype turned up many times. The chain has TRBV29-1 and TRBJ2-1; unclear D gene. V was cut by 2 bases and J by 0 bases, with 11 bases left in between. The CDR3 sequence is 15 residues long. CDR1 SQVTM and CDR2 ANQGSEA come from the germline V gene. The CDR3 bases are TGCAGCGTTGAACCGCAGCTAGACTCCTACAATGAGCAGTTCTTC. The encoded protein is CSVEPQLDSYNEQFF.

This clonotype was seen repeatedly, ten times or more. For the CDR3, the DNA is TGTGCCAGCATCCAAGGGGACAGAGCAATTCGCCGACAAACTAACTATGGCTACACCTTC. Amino acid sequence: CASIQGDRAIRRQTNYGYTF. The chain has TRBV12-3 or TRBV12-4 and TRBJ1-2; the match to TRBD1 covers 7 bases. The CDR3 runs 20 residues. V lost 7 bases, J lost 0 bases, and 23 bases stayed unmatched.

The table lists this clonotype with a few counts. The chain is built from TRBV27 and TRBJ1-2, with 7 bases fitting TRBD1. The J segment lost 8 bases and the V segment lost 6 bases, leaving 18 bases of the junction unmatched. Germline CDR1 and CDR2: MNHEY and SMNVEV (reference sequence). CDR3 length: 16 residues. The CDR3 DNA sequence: TGTGCCAGCAGGACGCGGGGACAGACATCTTTGAAAGGCTACACCTTC. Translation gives CASRTRGQTSLKGYTF.

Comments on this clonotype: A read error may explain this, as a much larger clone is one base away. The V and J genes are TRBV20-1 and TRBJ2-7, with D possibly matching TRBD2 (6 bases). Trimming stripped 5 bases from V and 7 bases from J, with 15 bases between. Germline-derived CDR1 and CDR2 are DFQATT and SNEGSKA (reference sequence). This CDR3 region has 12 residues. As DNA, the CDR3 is TGCAGTGCTCTGAATCTTGGGAGGGAGCAGTACTTC. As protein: CSALNLGREQYF.

CDR3 sequence (DNA): TGTGCCAGTAGTATCACAGCGACTGGCTACGAGCAGTACTTC. This sequence encodes CASSITATGYEQYF. The J gene is TRBJ2-7, the V gene TRBV19; D not certain. V was shortened by 3 bases and J by 3 bases, with 12 bases between the two germline ends. The CDR3 spans 14 residues. CDR1 and CDR2 (germline): LNHDA, SQIVND (reference sequence).

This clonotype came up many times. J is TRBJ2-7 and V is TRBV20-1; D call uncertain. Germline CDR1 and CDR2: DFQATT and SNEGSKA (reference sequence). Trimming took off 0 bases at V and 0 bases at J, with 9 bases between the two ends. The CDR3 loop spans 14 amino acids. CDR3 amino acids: CSAREDTASYEQYF. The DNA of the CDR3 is TGCAGTGCTAGAGAAGACACGGCCTCCTACGAGCAGTACTTC.

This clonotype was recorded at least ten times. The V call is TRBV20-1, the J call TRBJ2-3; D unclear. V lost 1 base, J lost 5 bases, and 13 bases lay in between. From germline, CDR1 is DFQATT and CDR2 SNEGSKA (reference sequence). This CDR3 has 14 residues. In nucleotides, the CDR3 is TGCAGTGCTAGAGCGGTATTGGGATTAGATACGCAGTATTTT. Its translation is CSARAVLGLDTQYF.

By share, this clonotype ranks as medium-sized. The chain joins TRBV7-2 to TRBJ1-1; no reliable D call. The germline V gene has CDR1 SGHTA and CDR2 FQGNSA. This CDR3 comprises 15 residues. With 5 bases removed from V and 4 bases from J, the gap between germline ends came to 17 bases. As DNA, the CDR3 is TGTGCCAGCAGCATTTTCCCCCGAGGCTTCACTGAAGCTTTCTTT. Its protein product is CASSIFPRGFTEAFF.

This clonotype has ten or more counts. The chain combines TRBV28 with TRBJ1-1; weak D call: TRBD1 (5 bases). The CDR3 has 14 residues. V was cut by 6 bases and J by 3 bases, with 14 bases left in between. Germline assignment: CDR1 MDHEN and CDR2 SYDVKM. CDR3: CASSKQGRDTEAFF. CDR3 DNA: TGTGCCAGCAGCAAGCAGGGACGGGACACTGAAGCTTTCTTT.

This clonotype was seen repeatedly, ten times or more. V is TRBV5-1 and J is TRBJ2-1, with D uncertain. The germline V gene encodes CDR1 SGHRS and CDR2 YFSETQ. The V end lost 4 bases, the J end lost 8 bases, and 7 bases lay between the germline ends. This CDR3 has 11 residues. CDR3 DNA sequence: TGCGCCAGCAGCCTTCTCTATGAGCAGTTCTTC. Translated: CASSLLYEQFF.

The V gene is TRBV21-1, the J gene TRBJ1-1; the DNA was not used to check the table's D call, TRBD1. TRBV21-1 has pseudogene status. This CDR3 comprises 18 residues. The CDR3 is CASSRGVRRSLMNTEAFF. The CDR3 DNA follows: TGTGCCAGCAGCAGGGGGGTTCGGAGGAGTTTAATGAACACTGAAGCTTTCTTT.

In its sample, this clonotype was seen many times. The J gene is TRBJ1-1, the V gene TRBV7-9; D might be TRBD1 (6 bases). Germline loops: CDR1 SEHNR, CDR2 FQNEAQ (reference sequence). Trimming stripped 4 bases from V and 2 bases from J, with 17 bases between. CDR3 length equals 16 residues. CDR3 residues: CASSSKPQGLNTEAFF. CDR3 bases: TGTGCCAGCAGCTCGAAGCCGCAGGGGCTCAACACTGAAGCTTTCTTT.

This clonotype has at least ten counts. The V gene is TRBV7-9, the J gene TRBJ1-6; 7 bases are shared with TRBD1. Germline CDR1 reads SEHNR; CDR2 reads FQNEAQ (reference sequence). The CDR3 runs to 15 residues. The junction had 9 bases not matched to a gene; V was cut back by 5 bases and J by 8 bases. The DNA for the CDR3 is TGTGCCAGCAGCACCGGAGGGGACAGATATTCACCCCTCCACTTT. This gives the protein CASSTGGDRYSPLHF.

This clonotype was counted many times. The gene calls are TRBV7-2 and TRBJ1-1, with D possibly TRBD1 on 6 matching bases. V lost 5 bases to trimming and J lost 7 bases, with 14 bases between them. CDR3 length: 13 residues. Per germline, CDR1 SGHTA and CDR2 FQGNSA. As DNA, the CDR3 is TGTGCCAGCAGCCTATTTAGGGGGAATGAAGCTTTCTTT. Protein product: CASSLFRGNEAFF.

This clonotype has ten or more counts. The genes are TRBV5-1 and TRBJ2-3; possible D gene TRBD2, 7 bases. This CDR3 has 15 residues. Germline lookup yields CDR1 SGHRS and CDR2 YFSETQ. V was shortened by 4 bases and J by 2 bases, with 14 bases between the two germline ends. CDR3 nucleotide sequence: TGCGCCAGCAGCACTCGGGGGGCCAACACAGATACGCAGTATTTT. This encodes CASSTRGANTDTQYF.

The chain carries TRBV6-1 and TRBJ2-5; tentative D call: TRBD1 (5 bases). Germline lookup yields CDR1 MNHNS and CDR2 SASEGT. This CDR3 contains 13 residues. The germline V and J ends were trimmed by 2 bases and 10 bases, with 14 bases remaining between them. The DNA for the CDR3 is TGTGCCAGCAGTGAACTTGGGGCGGCCCGCCAGTACTTC. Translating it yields CASSELGAARQYF.

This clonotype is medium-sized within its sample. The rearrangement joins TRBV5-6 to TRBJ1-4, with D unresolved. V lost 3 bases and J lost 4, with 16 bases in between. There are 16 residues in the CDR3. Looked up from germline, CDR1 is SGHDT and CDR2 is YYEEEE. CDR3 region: CASSSPSGRNNEKLFF. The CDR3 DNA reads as TGTGCCAGCAGCTCACCCAGTGGCAGAAATAATGAAAAACTGTTTTTT. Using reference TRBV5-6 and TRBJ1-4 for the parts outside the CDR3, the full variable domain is DAGVTQSPTHLIKTRGQQVTLRCSPKSGHDTVSWYQQALGQGPQFIFQYYEEEERQRGNFPDRFSGHQFPNYSSELNVNALLLGDSALYLCASSSPSGRNNEKLFFGSGTQLSVL.

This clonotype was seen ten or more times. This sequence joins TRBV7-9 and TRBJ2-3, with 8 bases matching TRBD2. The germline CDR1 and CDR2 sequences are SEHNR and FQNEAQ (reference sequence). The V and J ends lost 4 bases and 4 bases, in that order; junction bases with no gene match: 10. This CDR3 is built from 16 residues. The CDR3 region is CASSSILAAGADTQYF. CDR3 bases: TGTGCCAGCAGCTCTATACTAGCGGCCGGGGCAGATACGCAGTATTTT.

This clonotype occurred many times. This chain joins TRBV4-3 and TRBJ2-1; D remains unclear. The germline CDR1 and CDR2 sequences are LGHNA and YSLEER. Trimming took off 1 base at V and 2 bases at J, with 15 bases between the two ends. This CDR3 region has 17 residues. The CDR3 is CASSQAPPTDPYNEQFF. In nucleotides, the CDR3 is TGCGCCAGCAGCCAAGCTCCTCCGACGGATCCCTACAATGAGCAGTTCTTC.

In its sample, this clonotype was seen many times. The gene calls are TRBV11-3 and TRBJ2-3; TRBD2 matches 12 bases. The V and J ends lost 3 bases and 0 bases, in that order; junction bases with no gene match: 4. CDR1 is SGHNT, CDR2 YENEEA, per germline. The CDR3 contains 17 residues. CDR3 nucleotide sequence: TGTGCCAGCAGCTTCAGGACTAGCGGGACTAGCACAGATACGCAGTATTTT. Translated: CASSFRTSGTSTDTQYF.

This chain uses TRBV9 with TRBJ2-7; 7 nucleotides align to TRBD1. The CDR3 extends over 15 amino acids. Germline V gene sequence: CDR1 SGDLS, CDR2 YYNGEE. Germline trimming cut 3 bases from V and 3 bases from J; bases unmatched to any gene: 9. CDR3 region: CASSAGPGQNYEQYF. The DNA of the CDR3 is TGTGCCAGCAGCGCTGGACCGGGACAGAACTACGAGCAGTACTTC.

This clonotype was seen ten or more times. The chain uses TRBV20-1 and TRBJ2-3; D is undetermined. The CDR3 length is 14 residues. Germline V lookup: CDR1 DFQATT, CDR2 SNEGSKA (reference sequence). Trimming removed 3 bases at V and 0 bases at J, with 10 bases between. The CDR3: CSARTLTSTDTQYF. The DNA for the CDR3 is TGCAGTGCTAGGACTTTGACTAGCACAGATACGCAGTATTTT.

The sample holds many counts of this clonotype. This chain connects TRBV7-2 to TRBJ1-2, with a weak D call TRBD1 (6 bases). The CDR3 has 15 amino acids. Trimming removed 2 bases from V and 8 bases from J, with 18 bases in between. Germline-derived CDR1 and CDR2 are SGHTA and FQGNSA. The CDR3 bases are TGTGCCAGCAGCTTAAGGGGGGCGATGCAATCCGGCTACACCTTC. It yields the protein CASSLRGAMQSGYTF.

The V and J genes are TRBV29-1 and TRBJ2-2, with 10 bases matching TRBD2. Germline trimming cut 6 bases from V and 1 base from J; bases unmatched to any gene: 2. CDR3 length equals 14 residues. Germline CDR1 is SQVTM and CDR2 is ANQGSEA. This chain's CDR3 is CSVVAGGNTGELFF. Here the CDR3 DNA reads TGCAGCGTAGTAGCGGGAGGGAACACCGGGGAGCTGTTTTTT.

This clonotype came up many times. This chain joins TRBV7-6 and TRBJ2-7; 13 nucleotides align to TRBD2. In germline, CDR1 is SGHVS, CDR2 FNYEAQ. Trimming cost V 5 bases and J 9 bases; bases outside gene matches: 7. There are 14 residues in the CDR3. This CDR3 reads CASSPGLAGNPQYF. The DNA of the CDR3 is TGTGCCAGCAGCCCGGGACTAGCGGGAAACCCGCAGTACTTC.

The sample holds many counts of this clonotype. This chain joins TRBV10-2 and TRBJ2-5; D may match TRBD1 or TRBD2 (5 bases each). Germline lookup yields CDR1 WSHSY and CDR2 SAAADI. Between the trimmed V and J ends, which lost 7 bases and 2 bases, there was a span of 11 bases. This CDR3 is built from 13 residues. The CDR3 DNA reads TGCGCCAGCACCGGGACGGCGCAAGAGACCCAGTACTTC. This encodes CASTGTAQETQYF.

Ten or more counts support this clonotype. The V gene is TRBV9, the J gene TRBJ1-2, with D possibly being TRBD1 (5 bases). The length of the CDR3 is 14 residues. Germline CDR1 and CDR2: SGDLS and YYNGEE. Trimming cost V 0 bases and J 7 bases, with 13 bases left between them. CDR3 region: CASSVVVGDVGYTF. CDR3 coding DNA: TGTGCCAGCAGCGTAGTGGTAGGGGATGTTGGCTACACCTTC. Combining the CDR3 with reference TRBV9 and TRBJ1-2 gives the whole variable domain DSGVTQTPKHLITATGQRVTLRCSPRSGDLSVYWYQQSLDQGLQFLIQYYNGEERAKGNILERFSAQQFPDLHSELNLSSLELGDSALYFCASSVVVGDVGYTFGSGTRLTVV.

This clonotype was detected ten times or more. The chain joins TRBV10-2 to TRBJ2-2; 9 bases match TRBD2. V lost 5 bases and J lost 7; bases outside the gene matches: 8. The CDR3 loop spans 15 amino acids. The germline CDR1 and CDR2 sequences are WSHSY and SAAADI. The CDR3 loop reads CASSLSGGNVGELFF. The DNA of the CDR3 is TGCGCCAGCAGTCTAAGCGGGGGGAACGTCGGGGAGCTGTTTTTT.

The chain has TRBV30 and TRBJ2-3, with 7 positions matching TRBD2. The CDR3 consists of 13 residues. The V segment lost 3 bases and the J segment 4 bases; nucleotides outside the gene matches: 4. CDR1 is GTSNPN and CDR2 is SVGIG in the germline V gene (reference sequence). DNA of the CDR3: TGTGCCTGGAGGGCGGGAGAGTCAGATACGCAGTATTTT. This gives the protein CAWRAGESDTQYF. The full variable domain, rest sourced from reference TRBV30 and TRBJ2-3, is SQTIHQWPATLVQPVGSPLSLECTVEGTSNPNLYWYRQAAGRGLQLLFYSVGIGQISSEVPQNLSASRPQDRQFILSSKKLLLSDSGFYLCAWRAGESDTQYFGPGTRLTVL.

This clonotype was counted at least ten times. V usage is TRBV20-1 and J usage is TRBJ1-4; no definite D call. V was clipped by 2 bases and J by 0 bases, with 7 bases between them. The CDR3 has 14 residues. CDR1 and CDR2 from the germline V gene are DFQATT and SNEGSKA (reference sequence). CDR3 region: CSARRIATNEKLFF. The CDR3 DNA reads TGCAGTGCTAGAAGGATAGCAACTAATGAAAAACTGTTTTTT.